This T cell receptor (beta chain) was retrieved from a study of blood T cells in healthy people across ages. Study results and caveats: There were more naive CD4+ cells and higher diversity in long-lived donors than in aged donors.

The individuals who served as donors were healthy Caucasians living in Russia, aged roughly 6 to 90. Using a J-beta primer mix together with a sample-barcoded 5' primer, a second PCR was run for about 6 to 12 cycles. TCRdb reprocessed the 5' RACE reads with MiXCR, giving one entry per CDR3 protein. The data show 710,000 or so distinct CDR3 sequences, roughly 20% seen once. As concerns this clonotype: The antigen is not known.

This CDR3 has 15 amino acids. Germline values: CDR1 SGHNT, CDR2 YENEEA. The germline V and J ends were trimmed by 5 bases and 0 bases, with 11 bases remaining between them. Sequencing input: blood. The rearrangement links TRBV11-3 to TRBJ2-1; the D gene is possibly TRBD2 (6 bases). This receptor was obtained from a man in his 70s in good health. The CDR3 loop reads CASSTGTYSYNEQFF. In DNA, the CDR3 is TGTGCCAGCAGCACCGGGACTTACTCCTACAATGAGCAGTTCTTC.